These 25 T cell receptor beta chains were all obtained from the same sample, sequenced in a study of technical replicates of blood from four donors. Data came from immunoSEQ multiplex PCR; TCRdb stores just in-frame clones and leaves some out. This sample carries tens of thousands of clones, about nine tenths of them seen once, and the ten largest clones take around 0.42%. The sample was T cells isolated from PBMCs. These receptors all stem from a human donor in good health.

The gene calls are TRBV30 and TRBJ2-7, with a weak D call TRBD2 (6 bases). The CDR3 consists of 11 residues. Germline V gene data show CDR1 as GTSNPN and CDR2 as SVGIG (reference sequence). Trimming shortened V by 7 bases and J by 5 bases, and 12 bases separated the two germline ends. The CDR3 protein is CAYGLSHEQYF. The CDR3 DNA reads as TGTGCCTACGGACTATCCCACGAGCAGTACTTC.

The V gene is TRBV7-3, the J gene TRBJ2-1; 15 bases match TRBD2. V was clipped by 4 bases and J by 6 bases; unmatched bases: 10. The CDR3 runs to 18 residues. Germline V CDR1 and CDR2: SGHTA, FQGTGA. CDR3 region: CASSSPHGLAGGFNEQFF. DNA for the CDR3: TGTGCCAGCAGCTCCCCCCACGGACTAGCGGGAGGGTTCAATGAGCAGTTCTTC.

The chain carries TRBV5-5 and TRBJ2-3; 9 nucleotides line up with TRBD1. V gave up 2 bases and J gave up 4 bases; unmatched junction bases: 2. The germline V gene has CDR1 SGHKS and CDR2 YYEKEE (reference sequence). CDR3 length: 14 residues. CDR3 region: CASSLQGAADTQYF. The CDR3 nucleotides read TGTGCCAGCAGCTTACAGGGGGCGGCAGATACGCAGTATTTT.

The rearrangement uses TRBV19 and TRBJ2-5; D not resolved. This CDR3 region has 13 residues. The germline V and J ends were trimmed by 6 bases and 6 bases, with 14 bases remaining between them. Germline V gives CDR1 LNHDA, CDR2 SQIVND (reference sequence). This chain's CDR3 is CASSHSSIKTQYF. CDR3 in DNA: TGTGCCAGTAGCCACAGTTCCATTAAGACCCAGTACTTC.

This chain connects TRBV30 to TRBJ2-3, with D possibly matching TRBD2 (6 bases). Germline CDR1 is GTSNPN and CDR2 is SVGIG (reference sequence). This CDR3 has 14 amino acids. V lost 3 bases and J 6 bases, leaving 16 bases between the germline ends. The CDR3 DNA is TGTGCCTGGAGGGGAGCCGGGACTCTGGATACGCAGTATTTT. It yields the protein CAWRGAGTLDTQYF.

This chain joins TRBV13 and TRBJ2-7; 11 bases agree with TRBD2. The V gene end was trimmed by 0 bases and the J gene end by 3 bases; junction bases not matched to a gene: 1. In germline, CDR1 is PRHDT, CDR2 FYEKMQ (reference sequence). The CDR3 runs to 15 residues. CDR3 DNA sequence: TGTGCCAGCAGCTTAGGCCTAGCGGGAGGCTACGAGCAGTACTTC. It is translated as CASSLGLAGGYEQYF.

The chain has TRBV5-6 and TRBJ1-2; 7 bases map to TRBD1. CDR3 length: 17 residues. V lost 3 bases, J lost 0 bases, and 11 bases stayed unmatched. Germline CDR1 reads SGHDT; CDR2 reads YYEEEE. CDR3 sequence reads: CASSSISTGASNYGYTF. CDR3 in DNA: TGTGCCAGCAGCTCTATAAGTACAGGGGCCTCTAACTATGGCTACACCTTC. The variable domain in full, completed from reference TRBV5-6 and TRBJ1-2, reads DAGVTQSPTHLIKTRGQQVTLRCSPKSGHDTVSWYQQALGQGPQFIFQYYEEEERQRGNFPDRFSGHQFPNYSSELNVNALLLGDSALYLCASSSISTGASNYGYTFGSGTRLTVV.

The J gene is TRBJ2-2, the V gene TRBV5-1; 14 bases are shared with TRBD2. V was pared by 4 bases and J by 4 bases, with 12 bases of the junction left unmatched. There are 19 residues in the CDR3. CDR1 is SGHRS, CDR2 YFSETQ, per germline. The CDR3 DNA is TGCGCCAGCAGCGCAACCGGGACTAGCGGGAGAGGTGGCACCGGGGAGCTGTTTTTT. This sequence encodes CASSATGTSGRGGTGELFF.

The rearrangement links TRBV19 to TRBJ2-7; 11 nucleotides match TRBD2. V gave up 1 base and J gave up 7 bases; unmatched junction bases: 6. CDR1 is LNHDA, CDR2 SQIVND, per germline (reference sequence). The CDR3 spans 15 residues. This CDR3 is CASSIVLAGGSEQYF. The CDR3 DNA follows: TGTGCCAGTAGTATAGTTCTAGCGGGAGGATCAGAGCAGTACTTC.

V and J are TRBV29-1 and TRBJ2-7, with a tentative D call TRBD2 (6 bases). Germline CDR1 and CDR2: SQVTM and ANQGSEA. V was cut by 7 bases and J by 0 bases, with 22 bases left in between. The CDR3 consists of 16 residues. The chain's CDR3 is CSALPTGLSSSYEQYF. The CDR3 DNA follows: TGCAGCGCCTTACCAACGGGACTTTCGAGCTCCTACGAGCAGTACTTC.

The chain is built from TRBV10-3 and TRBJ2-7; D may be TRBD1 (5 bases). From germline, CDR1 is ENHRY and CDR2 SYGVKD. This CDR3 is 18 amino acids long. V lost 2 bases and J 5 bases, leaving 25 bases between the germline ends. CDR3 DNA sequence: TGTGCCATCAGTGAGCCAACCCGACAGAGTTCCAGCATCGACGAGCAGTACTTC. Its protein is CAISEPTRQSSSIDEQYF.

This chain connects TRBV28 to TRBJ1-2; 7 bases match TRBD1. CDR3 size: 13 residues. V was clipped by 6 bases and J by 13 bases; unmatched bases: 14. Germline CDR1 is MDHEN and CDR2 is SYDVKM. Here the CDR3 DNA reads TGTGCCAGCAGCCGCCGGGACAGTAGGGGGTTCACCTTC. Its translation: CASSRRDSRGFTF.

V and J are TRBV19 and TRBJ2-5; no clear D gene. Germline-derived CDR1 and CDR2 are LNHDA and SQIVND (reference sequence). The CDR3 totals 14 residues. Trimming pared 3 bases from V and 1 base from J, leaving 9 bases between. The chain's CDR3 is CASSMMGLQETQYF. The CDR3 DNA reads as TGTGCCAGTAGTATGATGGGCCTCCAAGAGACCCAGTACTTC.

The chain combines TRBV10-2 with TRBJ2-1; unclear D gene. The V gene's germline CDR1 is WSHSY and CDR2 SAAADI. The V end was cut by 0 bases, the J end by 12 bases, with 6 bases between. The CDR3 runs 11 residues. The chain's CDR3 is CASSESTWQFF. The CDR3 nucleotides read TGCGCCAGCAGTGAGTCGACTTGGCAGTTCTTC.

The V call is TRBV28, the J call TRBJ1-4; D is possibly TRBD1 (5 bases). Trimming stripped 3 bases from V and 8 bases from J, with 16 bases between. Germline CDR1 MDHEN, CDR2 SYDVKM. This CDR3 spans 15 amino acids. DNA of the CDR3: TGTGCCAGCAGTTTTAATTGGCAGGGCTGGGAAAAACTGTTTTTT. It translates to CASSFNWQGWEKLFF.

The rearrangement links TRBV4-1 to TRBJ2-7, with 10 bases fitting TRBD2. This CDR3 contains 15 residues. CDR1 and CDR2 (germline): MGHRA, YSYEKL. V was pared by 1 base and J by 3 bases, with 3 bases of the junction left unmatched. CDR3 loop: CASSQAPSGSYEQYF. DNA for the CDR3: TGCGCCAGCAGCCAAGCTCCTAGCGGGAGCTACGAGCAGTACTTC.

The chain joins TRBV5-1 to TRBJ2-2; perhaps TRBD2 as D (5 bases). This CDR3 spans 16 amino acids. Germline CDR1 and CDR2: SGHRS and YFSETQ. V lost 1 base to trimming and J lost 3 bases, with 13 bases between them. The CDR3 region has the DNA TGCGCCAGCAGCTTGTCCCTAGCCGCCGACACCGGGGAGCTGTTTTTT. Its translation: CASSLSLAADTGELFF.

V gene TRBV28 combines with J gene TRBJ1-2; the match to TRBD1 covers 8 bases. J gave up 0 bases and V 6 bases, and 12 bases lay outside the gene matches. CDR3 length equals 17 residues. Germline V gives CDR1 MDHEN, CDR2 SYDVKM. CDR3: CASRQTGDFRTNYGYTF. In DNA form, the CDR3 reads TGTGCCAGCAGGCAGACAGGGGACTTTAGAACTAACTATGGCTACACCTTC.

The rearrangement links TRBV2 to TRBJ2-3; 11 positions agree with TRBD1. This CDR3 has 17 amino acids. The V segment lost 4 bases and the J segment 3 bases; nucleotides outside the gene matches: 9. The germline V gene encodes CDR1 SNHLY and CDR2 FYNNEI. CDR3 bases: TGTGCCAGCAGTGCTATCGGACAGGGGGCTATGACAGATACGCAGTATTTT. It yields the protein CASSAIGQGAMTDTQYF.

This chain uses TRBV7-9 with TRBJ1-2; a possible D gene is TRBD1 (5 bases). This CDR3 has 14 amino acids. Trimming left V 0 bases short and J 6 bases short, with 11 bases between. Per germline, CDR1 SEHNR and CDR2 FQNEAQ (reference sequence). The CDR3 spells CASSLAGGRDGYTF. In nucleotides, the CDR3 is TGTGCCAGCAGCTTAGCGGGGGGGAGGGATGGCTACACCTTC.

This clone was picked up one time. This chain uses TRBV5-1 with TRBJ2-5; 8 bases line up with TRBD2. Losses at the gene ends were 2 bases for V and 5 bases for J; bases not matched to a gene: 5. The CDR3 contains 14 residues. The germline CDR1 and CDR2 sequences are SGHRS and YFSETQ. CDR3 loop: CASSFGRGTETQYF. CDR3 sequence (DNA): TGCGCCAGCAGCTTCGGGAGGGGTACCGAGACCCAGTACTTC.

The chain employs TRBV18 and TRBJ1-1; D is unresolved. CDR1 is KGHSH and CDR2 is LQKENI in the germline V gene. V dropped 3 bases and J dropped 3 bases, with 20 bases sitting between them. The CDR3 has 17 residues. The CDR3 DNA follows: TGTGCCAGCTCACCCCTCGACATCCCGCTACGGTACACTGAAGCTTTCTTT. It translates to CASSPLDIPLRYTEAFF.

The rearrangement links TRBV4-2 to TRBJ1-2; no firm D call. The CDR3 covers 13 residues. Germline V gene sequence: CDR1 LGHNA, CDR2 YNFKEQ. V lost 0 bases to trimming and J lost 5 bases, with 7 bases between them. CDR3 DNA: TGTGCCAGCAGCCAAGAGGTCTATTATGGCTACACCTTC. The encoded protein is CASSQEVYYGYTF.

This clone was recorded only once. The rearrangement uses TRBV5-1 and TRBJ2-1; 9 nucleotides agree with TRBD1. CDR1 is SGHRS, CDR2 YFSETQ, per germline. Trimming at V came to 4 bases and at J to 8 bases, leaving 13 bases not matched to a gene. The CDR3 consists of 16 residues. The chain's CDR3 is CASSQMGDRELDEQFF. The CDR3 DNA sequence: TGCGCCAGCAGCCAAATGGGGGACAGGGAACTTGATGAGCAGTTCTTC.

J is TRBJ2-7 and V is TRBV27, with D possibly matching TRBD1 (6 bases). Trimming left V 8 bases short and J 4 bases short, with 24 bases between. Germline V gives CDR1 MNHEY, CDR2 SMNVEV (reference sequence). CDR3 length equals 16 residues. The DNA for the CDR3 is TGTGCCAGCGCCCTCTCTCCCGGGACGGGGACATACGAGCAGTACTTC. It codes for CASALSPGTGTYEQYF.